This T cell receptor beta chain was recovered during a study of cytomegalovirus exposure and HLA in healthy donors. General study results and limits: For most TCR sequences rarity was the rule, although some public TCRs occurred in many donors.

Regarding this clone: The antigen is undetermined.

Assay used: immunoSEQ multiplex PCR; TCRdb lists only in-frame clones, some missing. The sample yields about 74,000 clones, approximately 95% seen once. The V gene lost 3 bases and the J gene lost 6 bases, with 11 bases spanning the gap. This CDR3 has 13 residues. The germline CDR1 and CDR2 sequences are GTSNPN and SVGIG (reference sequence). The receptor's source is a man aged 18-30 years in good health and CMV-seropositive. The source material was PBMCs. This chain joins TRBV30 and TRBJ2-2; tentative D call: TRBD2 (6 bases). CDR3 coding DNA: TGTGCCTGGAGCGGGAGTAGGGCCGGGGAGCTGTTTTTT. This encodes CAWSGSRAGELFF. Combining the CDR3 with reference TRBV30 and TRBJ2-2 gives the whole variable domain SQTIHQWPATLVQPVGSPLSLECTVEGTSNPNLYWYRQAAGRGLQLLFYSVGIGQISSEVPQNLSASRPQDRQFILSSKKLLLSDSGFYLCAWSGSRAGELFFGEGSRLTVL.